The T cell receptor beta chain under discussion was sequenced for a study of cytomegalovirus exposure and HLA in healthy donors. General study points: Most sequenced TCRs were rare (though some public TCRs occurred in many donors). Cytomegalovirus association was listed for approximately 160 TCR beta chains. Links to common viral pathogens appeared, in a later analysis, for several of the most significant clusters. One variant, a missense change in DCLRE1C, was linked in a later analysis to TCR beta V- and J-gene trimming.

This clone showed up just a few times. Its antigen is unidentified. PCR employed 60 Vbeta and 13 Jbeta primers. The method was immunoSEQ multiplex PCR; TCRdb's version includes in-frame clones alone and lacks a portion of them. Of about 130,000 clones in the sample, around 84% were seen once. The CDR3 runs 14 residues. CDR1 and CDR2 (germline): LGHNA, YNFKEQ. V was pared by 4 bases and J by 4 bases, with 4 bases of the junction left unmatched. The chain carries TRBV4-2 and TRBJ2-3, with 8 bases fitting TRBD1. This TCR came from a woman younger than 30 in good health and CMV-seropositive. Sequencing used PBMCs. CDR3 protein: CASSPLTGADTQYF. For the CDR3, the DNA is TGTGCCAGCAGCCCCCTGACAGGGGCAGATACGCAGTATTTT.